This T cell receptor beta chain comes out of a study of OX40 agonist ivuxolimab in advanced cancers. Study information: Ivuxolimab, which patients received intravenously every 2 weeks, was dosed at 0.01 to 10 mg/kg. Patients with prior anti-PD-1, anti-PD-L1 or anti-CTLA-4 therapy were eligible; 35% to 50% had some.

Findings and caveats of the study: Expanded clones were, on average, more numerous among CD8+ T cells than CD4+.

Data came from immunoSEQ multiplex PCR; TCRdb stores just in-frame clones and leaves some out. The repertoire holds tens of thousands of clones, with approximately 88% as singletons. This CDR3 comprises 14 residues. Germline V gene sequence: CDR1 SNHLY, CDR2 FYNNEI. V gave up 4 bases and J gave up 5 bases, with 11 bases separating them. Of note for this clone: Its antigen is as yet unknown.

The receptor's source is an adult with an advanced solid tumor such as melanoma, head and neck, liver or kidney cancer. This specimen consisted of CD4+ or CD8+ T cells sorted from blood, obtained in a trial of the OX40 agonist ivuxolimab. The chain uses TRBV2 and TRBJ1-4; D unclear. This chain's CDR3 is CASSVQRQNEKLFF. CDR3 bases: TGTGCCAGCAGTGTACAACGGCAGAATGAAAAACTGTTTTTT.